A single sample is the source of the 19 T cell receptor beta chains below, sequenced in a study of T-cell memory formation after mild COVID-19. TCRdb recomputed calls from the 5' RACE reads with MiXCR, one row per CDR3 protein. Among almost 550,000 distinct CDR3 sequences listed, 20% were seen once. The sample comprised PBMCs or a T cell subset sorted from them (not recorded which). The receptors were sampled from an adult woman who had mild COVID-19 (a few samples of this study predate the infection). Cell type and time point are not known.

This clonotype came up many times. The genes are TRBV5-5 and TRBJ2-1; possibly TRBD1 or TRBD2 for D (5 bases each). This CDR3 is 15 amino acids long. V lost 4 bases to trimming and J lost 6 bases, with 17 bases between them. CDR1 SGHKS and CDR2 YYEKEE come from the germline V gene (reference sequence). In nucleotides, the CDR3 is TGTGCCAGCAGCCCTCAGGGAGTCCAGGGCAATGAGCAGTTCTTC. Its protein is CASSPQGVQGNEQFF.

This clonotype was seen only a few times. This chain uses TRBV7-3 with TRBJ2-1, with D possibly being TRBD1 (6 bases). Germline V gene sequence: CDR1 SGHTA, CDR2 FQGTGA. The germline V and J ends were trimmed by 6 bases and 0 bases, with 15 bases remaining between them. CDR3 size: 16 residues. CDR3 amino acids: CASRAGTSSSYNEQFF. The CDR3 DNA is TGTGCCAGCAGAGCCGGGACATCTAGCTCCTACAATGAGCAGTTCTTC.

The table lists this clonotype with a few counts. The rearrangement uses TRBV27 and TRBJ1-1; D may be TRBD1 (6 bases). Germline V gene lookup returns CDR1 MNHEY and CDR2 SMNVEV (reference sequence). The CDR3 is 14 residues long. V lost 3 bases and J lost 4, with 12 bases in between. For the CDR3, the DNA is TGTGCCAGCAGTTTTACGGGGGGCGGCACTGAAGCTTTCTTT. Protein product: CASSFTGGGTEAFF.

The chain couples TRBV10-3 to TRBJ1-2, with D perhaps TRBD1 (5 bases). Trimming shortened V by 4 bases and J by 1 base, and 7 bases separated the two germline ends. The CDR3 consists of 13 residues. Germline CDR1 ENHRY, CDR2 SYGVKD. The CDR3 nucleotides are TGTGCCATCAGTGCACAGGTTAACTATGGCTACACCTTC. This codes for CAISAQVNYGYTF.

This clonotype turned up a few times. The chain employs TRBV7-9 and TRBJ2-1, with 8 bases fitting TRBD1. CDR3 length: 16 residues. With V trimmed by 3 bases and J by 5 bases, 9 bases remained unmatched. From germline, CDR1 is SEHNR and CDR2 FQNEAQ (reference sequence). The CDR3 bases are TGTGCCAGCAGCTTTACCGACAGGGGTTACAACAATGAGCAGTTCTTC. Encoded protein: CASSFTDRGYNNEQFF.

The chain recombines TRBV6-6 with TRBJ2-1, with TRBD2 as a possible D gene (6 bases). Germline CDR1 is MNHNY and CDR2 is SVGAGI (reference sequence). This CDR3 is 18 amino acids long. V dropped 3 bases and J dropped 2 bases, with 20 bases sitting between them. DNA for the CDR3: TGTGCCAGCAGTTATATGCTGGCGGGAAGATCCCCCTACAATGAGCAGTTCTTC. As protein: CASSYMLAGRSPYNEQFF.

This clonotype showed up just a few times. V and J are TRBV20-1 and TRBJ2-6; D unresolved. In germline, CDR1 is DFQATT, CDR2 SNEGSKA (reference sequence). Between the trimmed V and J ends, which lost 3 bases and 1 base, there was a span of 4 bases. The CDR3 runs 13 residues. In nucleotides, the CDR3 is TGCAGTGCTAGGGGGTCTGGGGCCAACGTCCTGACTTTC. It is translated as CSARGSGANVLTF.

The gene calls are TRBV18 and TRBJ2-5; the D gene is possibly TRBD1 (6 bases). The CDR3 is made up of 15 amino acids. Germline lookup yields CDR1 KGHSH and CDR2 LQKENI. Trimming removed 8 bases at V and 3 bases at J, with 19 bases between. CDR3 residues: CASANLGAPKETQYF. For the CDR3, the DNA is TGTGCCAGCGCAAACCTGGGGGCTCCAAAAGAGACCCAGTACTTC.

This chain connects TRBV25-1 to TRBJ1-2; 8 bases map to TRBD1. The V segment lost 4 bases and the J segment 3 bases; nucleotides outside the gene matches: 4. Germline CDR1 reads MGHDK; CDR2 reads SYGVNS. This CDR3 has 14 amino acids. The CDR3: CASSGQGAYYGYTF. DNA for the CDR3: TGTGCCAGCAGTGGCCAGGGGGCTTACTATGGCTACACCTTC.

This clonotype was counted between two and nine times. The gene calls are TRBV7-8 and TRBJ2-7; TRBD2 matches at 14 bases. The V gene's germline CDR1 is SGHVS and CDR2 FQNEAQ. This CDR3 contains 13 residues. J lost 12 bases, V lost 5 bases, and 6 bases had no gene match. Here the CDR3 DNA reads TGTGCCAGCAGCCCGGGACTAGCGGGAGTATGGTACTTC. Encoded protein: CASSPGLAGVWYF.

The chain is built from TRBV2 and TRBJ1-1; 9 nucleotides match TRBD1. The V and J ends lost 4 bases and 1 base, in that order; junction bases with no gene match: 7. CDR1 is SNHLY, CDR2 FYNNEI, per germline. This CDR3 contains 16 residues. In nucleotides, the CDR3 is TGTGCCAGCAGTGGAGGACAGGGGTACGGGAACACTGAAGCTTTCTTT. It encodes CASSGGQGYGNTEAFF.

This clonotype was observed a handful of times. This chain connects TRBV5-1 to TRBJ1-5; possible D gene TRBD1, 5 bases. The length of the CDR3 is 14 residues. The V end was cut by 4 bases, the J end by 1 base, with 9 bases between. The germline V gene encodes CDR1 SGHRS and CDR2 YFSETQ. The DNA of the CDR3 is TGCGCCAGCAGCGGGGGGGACAGCAATCAGCCCCAGCATTTT. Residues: CASSGGDSNQPQHF.

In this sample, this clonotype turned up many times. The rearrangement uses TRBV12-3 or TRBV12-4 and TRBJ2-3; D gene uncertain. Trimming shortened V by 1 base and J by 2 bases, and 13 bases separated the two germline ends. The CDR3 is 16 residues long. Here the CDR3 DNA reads TGTGCCAGCAGTTTAGACGGAGCCCTTAACACAGATACGCAGTATTTT. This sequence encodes CASSLDGALNTDTQYF.

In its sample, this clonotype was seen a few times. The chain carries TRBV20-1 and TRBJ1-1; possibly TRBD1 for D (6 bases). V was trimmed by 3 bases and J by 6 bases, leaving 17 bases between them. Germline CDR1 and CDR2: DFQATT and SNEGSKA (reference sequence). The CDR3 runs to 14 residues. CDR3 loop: CSASYGGLRSEAFF. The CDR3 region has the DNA TGCAGTGCTAGCTACGGGGGGCTTAGGTCTGAAGCTTTCTTT.

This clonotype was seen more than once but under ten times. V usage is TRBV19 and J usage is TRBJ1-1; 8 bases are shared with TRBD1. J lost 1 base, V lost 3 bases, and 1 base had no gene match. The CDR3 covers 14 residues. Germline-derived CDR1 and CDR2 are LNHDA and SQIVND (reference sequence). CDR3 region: CASSIGQGNTEAFF. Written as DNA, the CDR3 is TGTGCCAGTAGTATTGGACAGGGGAACACTGAAGCTTTCTTT.

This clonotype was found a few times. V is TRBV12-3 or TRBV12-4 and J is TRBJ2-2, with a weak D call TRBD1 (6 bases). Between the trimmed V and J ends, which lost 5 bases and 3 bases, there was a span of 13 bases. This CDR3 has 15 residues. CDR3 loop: CASSPQGLDTGELFF. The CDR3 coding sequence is TGTGCCAGCAGTCCCCAGGGGCTGGACACCGGGGAGCTGTTTTTT.

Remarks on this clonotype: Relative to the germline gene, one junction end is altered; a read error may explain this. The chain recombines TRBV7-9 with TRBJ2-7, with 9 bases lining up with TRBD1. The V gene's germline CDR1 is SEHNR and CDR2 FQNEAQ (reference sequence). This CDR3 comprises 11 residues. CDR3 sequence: CASSFRDRAWF. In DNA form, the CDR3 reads TGTGCCAGCAGCTTTCGGGACAGGGCTTGGTTC.

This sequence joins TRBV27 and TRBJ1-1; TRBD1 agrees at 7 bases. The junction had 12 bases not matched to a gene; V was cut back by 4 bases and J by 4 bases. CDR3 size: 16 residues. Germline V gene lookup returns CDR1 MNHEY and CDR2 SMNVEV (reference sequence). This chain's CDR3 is CASSYGYRGKGTEAFF. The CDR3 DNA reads TGTGCCAGCAGTTACGGGTACAGGGGTAAGGGCACTGAAGCTTTCTTT.

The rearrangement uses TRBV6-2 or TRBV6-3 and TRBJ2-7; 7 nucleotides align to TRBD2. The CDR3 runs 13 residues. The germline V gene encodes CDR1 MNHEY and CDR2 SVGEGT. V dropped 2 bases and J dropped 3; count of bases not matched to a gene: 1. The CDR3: CASSYERDYEQYF. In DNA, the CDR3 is TGTGCCAGCAGTTACGAGCGGGACTACGAGCAGTACTTC.